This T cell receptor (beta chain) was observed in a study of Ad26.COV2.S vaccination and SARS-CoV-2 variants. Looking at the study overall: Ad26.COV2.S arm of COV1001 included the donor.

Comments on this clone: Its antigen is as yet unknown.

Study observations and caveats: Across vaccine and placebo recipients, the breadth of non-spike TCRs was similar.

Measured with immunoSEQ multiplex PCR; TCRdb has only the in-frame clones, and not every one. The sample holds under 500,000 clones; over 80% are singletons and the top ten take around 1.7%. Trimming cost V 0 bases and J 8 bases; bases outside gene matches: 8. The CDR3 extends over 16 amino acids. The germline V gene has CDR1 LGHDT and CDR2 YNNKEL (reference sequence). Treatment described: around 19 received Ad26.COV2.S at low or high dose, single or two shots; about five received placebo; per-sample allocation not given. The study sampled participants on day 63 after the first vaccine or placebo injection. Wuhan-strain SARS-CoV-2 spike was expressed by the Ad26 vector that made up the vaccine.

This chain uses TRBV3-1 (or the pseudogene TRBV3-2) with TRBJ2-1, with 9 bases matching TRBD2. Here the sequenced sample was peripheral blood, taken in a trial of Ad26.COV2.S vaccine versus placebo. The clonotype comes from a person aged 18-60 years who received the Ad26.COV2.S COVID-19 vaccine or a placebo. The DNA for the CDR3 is TGTGCCAGCAGCCAAGACACGCGCGGGGGGGCGCATGAGCAGTTCTTC. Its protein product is CASSQDTRGGAHEQFF.